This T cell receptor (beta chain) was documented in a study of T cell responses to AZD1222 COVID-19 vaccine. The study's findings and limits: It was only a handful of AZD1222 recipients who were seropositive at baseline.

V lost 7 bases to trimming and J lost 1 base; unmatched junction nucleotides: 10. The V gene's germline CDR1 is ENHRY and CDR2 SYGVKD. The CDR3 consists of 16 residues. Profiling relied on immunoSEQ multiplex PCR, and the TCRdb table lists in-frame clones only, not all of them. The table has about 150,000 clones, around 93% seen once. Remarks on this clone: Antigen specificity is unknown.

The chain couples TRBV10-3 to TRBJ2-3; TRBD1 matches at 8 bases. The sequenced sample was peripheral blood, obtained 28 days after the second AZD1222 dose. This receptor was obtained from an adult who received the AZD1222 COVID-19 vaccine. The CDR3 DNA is TGTGCCATCACTCGCCAGGGGGCTGGAGGCACAGATACGCAGTATTTT. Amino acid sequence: CAITRQGAGGTDTQYF.